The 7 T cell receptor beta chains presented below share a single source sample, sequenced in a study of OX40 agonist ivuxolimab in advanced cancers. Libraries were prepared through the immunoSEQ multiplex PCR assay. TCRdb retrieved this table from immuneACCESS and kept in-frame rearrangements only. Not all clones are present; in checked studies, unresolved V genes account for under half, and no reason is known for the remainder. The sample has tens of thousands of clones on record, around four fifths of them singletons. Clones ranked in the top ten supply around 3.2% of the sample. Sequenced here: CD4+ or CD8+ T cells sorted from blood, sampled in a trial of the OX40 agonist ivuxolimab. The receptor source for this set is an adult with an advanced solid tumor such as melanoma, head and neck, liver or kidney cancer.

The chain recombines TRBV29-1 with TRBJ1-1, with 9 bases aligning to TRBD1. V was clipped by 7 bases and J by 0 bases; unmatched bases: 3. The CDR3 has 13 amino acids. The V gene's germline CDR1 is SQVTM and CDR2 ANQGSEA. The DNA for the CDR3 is TGCAGCGCCGGGACAGGGATGAACACTGAAGCTTTCTTT. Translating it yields CSAGTGMNTEAFF.

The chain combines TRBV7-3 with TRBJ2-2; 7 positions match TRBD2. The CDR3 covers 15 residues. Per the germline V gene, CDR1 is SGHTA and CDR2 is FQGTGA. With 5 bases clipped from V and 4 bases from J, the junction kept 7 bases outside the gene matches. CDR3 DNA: TGTGCCAGCAGCCGGACTAGTTCGTCCACCGGGGAGCTGTTTTTT. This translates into CASSRTSSSTGELFF.

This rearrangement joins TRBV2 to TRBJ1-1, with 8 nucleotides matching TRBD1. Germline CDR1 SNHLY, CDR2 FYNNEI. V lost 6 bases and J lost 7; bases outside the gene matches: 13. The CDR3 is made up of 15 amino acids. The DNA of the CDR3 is TGTGCCAGCAGCATTACAGGGGGATTCACCTTTGAAGCTTTCTTT. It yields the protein CASSITGGFTFEAFF.

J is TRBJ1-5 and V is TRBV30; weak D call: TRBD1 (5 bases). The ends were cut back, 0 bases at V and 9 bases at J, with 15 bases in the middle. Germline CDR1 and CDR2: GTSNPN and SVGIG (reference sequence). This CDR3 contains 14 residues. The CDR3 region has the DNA TGTGCCTGGAGTGTATCTCAGGGAGGTGGGCCCCAGCATTTT. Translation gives CAWSVSQGGGPQHF.

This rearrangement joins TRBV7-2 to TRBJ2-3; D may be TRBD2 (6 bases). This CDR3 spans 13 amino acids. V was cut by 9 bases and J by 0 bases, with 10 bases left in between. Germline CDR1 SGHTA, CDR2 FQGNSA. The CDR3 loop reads CASTGDSTDTQYF. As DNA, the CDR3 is TGTGCCAGTACGGGGGATAGCACAGATACGCAGTATTTT.

The CDR3: CASSPEALPYNEQFF. CDR3 in DNA: TGTGCCAGCAGCCCGGAAGCCCTACCCTACAATGAGCAGTTCTTC. The V gene is TRBV9, the J gene TRBJ2-1; D uncertain. Trimming pared 4 bases from V and 2 bases from J, leaving 13 bases between. This CDR3 contains 15 residues. Germline CDR1 reads SGDLS; CDR2 reads YYNGEE.

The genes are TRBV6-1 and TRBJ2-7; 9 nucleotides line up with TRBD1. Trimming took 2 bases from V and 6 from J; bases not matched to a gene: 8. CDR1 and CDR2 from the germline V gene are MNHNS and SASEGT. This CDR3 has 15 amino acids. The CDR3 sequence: CASSELGQGRVEQYF. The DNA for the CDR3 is TGTGCCAGCAGTGAATTGGGACAGGGTCGAGTCGAGCAGTACTTC.